The T cell receptor beta chain under discussion was sequenced for a study of blood T cell repertoires in COVID-19. Enrollees, roughly 18 to 89 years old, lived in 24 US areas. Categorization into cohorts depended on clinical history that participants reported. Recovery among Cohort 3 donors was established by two negative PCRs, clearance, or symptom resolution. This CDR3 has 16 residues. Germline trimming cut 6 bases from V and 4 bases from J; bases unmatched to any gene: 10. Germline assignment: CDR1 MDHEN and CDR2 SYDVKM. In the source study's methods: By means of reference gene primer amplification, nucleated cell counts were estimated. Repertoires were generated with immunoSEQ multiplex PCR, while TCRdb's copy carries only in-frame clones and drops some. V, J and clone size were drawn from that table, and D and trimming were deduced from the DNA. The table records a few hundred thousand clones, under 90% of them present only once.

The sample consisted of PBMCs or T cells enriched from blood (not recorded which). The clonotype comes from a woman aged 25 to 39 who had recovered from COVID-19. J is TRBJ2-3 and V is TRBV28; 10 nucleotides line up with TRBD2. In nucleotides, the CDR3 is TGTGCCAGCAGCCCCGAACTAGCGGGAATCGCAGATACGCAGTATTTT. Protein product: CASSPELAGIADTQYF. Complete variable domain (other parts from reference TRBV28 and TRBJ2-3): DVKVTQSSRYLVKRTGEKVFLECVQDMDHENMFWYRQDPGLGLRLIYFSYDVKMKEKGDIPEGYSVSREKKERFSLILESASTNQTSMYLCASSPELAGIADTQYFGPGTRLTVL.